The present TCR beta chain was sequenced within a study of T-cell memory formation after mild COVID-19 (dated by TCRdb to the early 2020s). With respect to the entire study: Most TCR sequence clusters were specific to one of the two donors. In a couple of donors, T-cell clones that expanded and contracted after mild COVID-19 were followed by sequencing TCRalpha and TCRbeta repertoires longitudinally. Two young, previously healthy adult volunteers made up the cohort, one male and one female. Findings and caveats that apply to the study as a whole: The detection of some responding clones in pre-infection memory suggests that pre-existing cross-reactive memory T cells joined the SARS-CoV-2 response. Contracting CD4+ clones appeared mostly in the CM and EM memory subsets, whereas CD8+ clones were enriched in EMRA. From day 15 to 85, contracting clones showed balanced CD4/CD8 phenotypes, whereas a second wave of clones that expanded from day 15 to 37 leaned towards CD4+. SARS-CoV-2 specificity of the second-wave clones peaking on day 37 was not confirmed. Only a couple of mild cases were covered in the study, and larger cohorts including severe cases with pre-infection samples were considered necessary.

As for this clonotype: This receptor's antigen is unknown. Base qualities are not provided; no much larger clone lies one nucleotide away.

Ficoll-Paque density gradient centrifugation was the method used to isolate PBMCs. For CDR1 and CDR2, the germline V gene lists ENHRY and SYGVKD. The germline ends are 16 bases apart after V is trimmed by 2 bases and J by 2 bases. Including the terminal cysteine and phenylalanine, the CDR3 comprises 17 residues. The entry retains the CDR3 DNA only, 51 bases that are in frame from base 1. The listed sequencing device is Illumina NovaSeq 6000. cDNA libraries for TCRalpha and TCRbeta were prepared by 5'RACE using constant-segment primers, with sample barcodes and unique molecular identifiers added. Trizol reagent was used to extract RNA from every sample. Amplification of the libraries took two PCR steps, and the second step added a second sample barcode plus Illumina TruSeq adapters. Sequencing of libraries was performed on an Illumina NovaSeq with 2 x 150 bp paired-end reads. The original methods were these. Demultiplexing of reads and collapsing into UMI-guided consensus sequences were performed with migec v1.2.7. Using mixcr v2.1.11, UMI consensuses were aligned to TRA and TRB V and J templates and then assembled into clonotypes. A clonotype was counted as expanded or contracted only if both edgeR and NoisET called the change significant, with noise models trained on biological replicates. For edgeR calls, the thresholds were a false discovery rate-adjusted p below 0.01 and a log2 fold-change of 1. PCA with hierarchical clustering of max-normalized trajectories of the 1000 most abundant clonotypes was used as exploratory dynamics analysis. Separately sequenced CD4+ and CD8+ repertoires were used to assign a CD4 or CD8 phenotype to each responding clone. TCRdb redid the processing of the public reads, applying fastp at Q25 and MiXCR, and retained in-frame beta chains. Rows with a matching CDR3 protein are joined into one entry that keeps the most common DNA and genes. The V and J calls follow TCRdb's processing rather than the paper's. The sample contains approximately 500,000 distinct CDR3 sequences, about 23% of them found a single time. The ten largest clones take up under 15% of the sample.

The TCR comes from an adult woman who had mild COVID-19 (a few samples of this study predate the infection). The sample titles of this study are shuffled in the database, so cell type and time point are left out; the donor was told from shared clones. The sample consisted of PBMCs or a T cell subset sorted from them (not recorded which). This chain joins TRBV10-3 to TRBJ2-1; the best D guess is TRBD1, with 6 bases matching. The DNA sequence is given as TGTGCCATCAGTGAGGGACAGAGTCCTTCGGCCTACAATGAGCAGTTCTTC. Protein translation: CAISEGQSPSAYNEQFF.